This T cell receptor (beta chain) was sequenced during a study of beta chain features in type 1 diabetes. The wider study: The patient and healthy donor groups were comparable for age, gender and cell yields. Study-level points and caveats: The analysis here could not establish whether HLA type shapes TCRB rearrangement. Moderate yet significant TCRB CDR3 shortening was seen in Type 1 diabetes patients in all four CD4+ subsets.

The V end lost 3 bases, the J end lost 0 bases, and 17 bases lay between the germline ends. CDR1 and CDR2 from the germline V gene are SNHLY and FYNNEI. There are 17 residues in the CDR3. Turning to this clone: What it binds is not known.

Isolation of CD4+ naive, central memory, regulatory and stem cell-like memory cells was achieved by sorting via CD45RO/CCR7/CD25/CD127/CD95/CD27. Sequencing targeted expressed TCRB transcripts, as all isolated RNA had been reverse transcribed. Profiling relied on immunoSEQ multiplex PCR, and the TCRdb table lists in-frame clones only, not all of them. The table records 200,000 to 300,000 clones, approximately 14% of them present only once. The sequencing sample was made of naive CD4+ T cells from blood. The TCR was taken from a man aged 25-40 years with type 1 diabetes. The chain employs TRBV2 and TRBJ1-1; D not certain. The CDR3 loop reads CASSDGRATPMNTEAFF. The CDR3 DNA reads as TGTGCCAGCAGTGATGGGAGGGCAACTCCGATGAACACTGAAGCTTTCTTT.